A single sample gave rise to the 17 T cell receptor beta chains below, sequenced in a study of tumor-infiltrating lymphocytes in primary liver carcinoma. From around 20-30 mg of unsorted bulk tissue, DNA and RNA were co-extracted together. The authors made TCR beta cDNA from approximately 490 ng total RNA with a constant-region primer. Sequencing libraries for TCR beta derived from three nested multiplex PCR rounds that used slightly modified ARM-PCR. A C-beta reverse primer and TRBV1-TRBV30 forward primers served in each of the first two PCR rounds, at 10 cycles apiece. In TCRdb, the multiplex PCR reads were re-called with MiXCR into one record per CDR3 protein. This sample has more than 70,000 distinct CDR3 sequences; approximately 77% occur once, and the top ten carry roughly 19%. The sample consisted of liver tumor tissue from sampling region 1. Subset here: tumor region T1, superior pole. Every receptor here comes from a man aged 35 to 55 with primary liver carcinoma and hepatitis B virus infection.

This clonotype has just a few counts. A much bigger clone sits one base away, suggesting this may be a read error. The V call is TRBV5-6, the J call TRBJ2-1; TRBD2 might be the D (5 bases). Germline V CDR1 and CDR2: SGHDT, YYEEEE. Trimming removed 5 bases from V and 7 bases from J, with 22 bases in between. The CDR3 runs to 16 residues. As DNA, the CDR3 is TGTGCCAGCAGTGGGCGACTAACGAGTTTCTTTAATGAGCAGTTCTTC. Translated: CASSGRLTSFFNEQFF.

The V and J genes are TRBV29-1 and TRBJ2-7; D is perhaps TRBD1 or TRBD2 (5 bases each). V lost 4 bases and J lost 5, with 15 bases in between. This CDR3 is 13 amino acids long. Germline-derived CDR1 and CDR2 are SQVTM and ANQGSEA. CDR3 coding DNA: TGCAGCGTTGGGGACCGTACCCTCCACGAGCAGTACTTC. Translated: CSVGDRTLHEQYF.

This chain links TRBV11-2 with TRBJ2-7; D gene uncertain. Germline CDR1 is SGHAT and CDR2 is FQNNGV. The ends were cut back, 1 base at V and 9 bases at J, with 10 bases in the middle. The CDR3 contains 12 residues. The CDR3 spells CASSLAGNGQYF. For the CDR3, the DNA is TGTGCCAGCAGCTTAGCGGGTAACGGGCAGTACTTC.

This clonotype occurred many times. This sequence may be a read error, since a much larger clone differs from it by one base. The chain carries TRBV11-1 and TRBJ1-2, with 8 bases fitting TRBD1. V was clipped by 5 bases and J by 1 base; unmatched bases: 6. CDR3 size: 15 residues. Germline CDR1 is SGHAT and CDR2 is FQDESV (reference sequence). CDR3 amino acids: CASSPQTGDNYGYTF. The DNA of the CDR3 is TGTGCCAGCAGCCCGCAGACAGGGGATAACTATGGCTACACCTTC.

As to this clonotype: Possible read error: a much larger clone is one base away. Because the CDR3 is missing its conserved closing phenylalanine or tryptophan, this is likely a read error. V usage is TRBV2 and J usage is TRBJ2-7; D is uncertain. The V and J ends lost 9 bases and 5 bases respectively, with 17 bases between them. Germline-derived CDR1 and CDR2 are SNHLY and FYNNEI. The CDR3 consists of 13 residues. The CDR3 reads CASTPVSGDEQYL. Written as DNA, the CDR3 is TGTGCCAGTACCCCAGTGTCCGGCGACGAGCAGTACTTA.

V usage is TRBV5-1 and J usage is TRBJ2-7, with 11 bases matching TRBD2. The CDR3 totals 24 residues. Germline V gives CDR1 SGHRS, CDR2 YFSETQ. V dropped 2 bases and J dropped 3; count of bases not matched to a gene: 31. Here the CDR3 DNA reads TGCGCCAGCAGCTTAAACCAGAACCTAGCGGGAGGTCACACGCTACTTAGAGAGTGCTACGAGCAGTACTTC. It is translated as CASSLNQNLAGGHTLLRECYEQYF.

CDR3 region: CASTRRALGTEAFF. In nucleotides, the CDR3 is TGTGCCAGCACCCGGAGGGCTCTCGGCACTGAAGCTTTCTTT. The V and J genes are TRBV12-3 or TRBV12-4 and TRBJ1-1; D gene unclear. The V and J ends lost 7 bases and 4 bases respectively, with 16 bases between them. The CDR3 is made up of 14 amino acids.

For this clonotype: The CDR3 ends on some other residue instead of the conserved phenylalanine or tryptophan, so this is likely a read error. It is unclear where the CDR3 begins or ends on the DNA, so no DNA is shown, and the CDR3 is as TCRdb lists it. The chain uses TRBV6-5 and TRBJ2-1; the D call of TRBD2 is as the table states it, not checked on the DNA. Germline V CDR1 and CDR2: MNHEY, SVGAGI. The CDR3 is 16 amino acids long, termini counted. The CDR3 reads CVSSYSGGLAAYEHFS.

This chain uses TRBV11-2 with TRBJ2-1; TRBD2 matches 8 bases. Germline assignment: CDR1 SGHAT and CDR2 FQNNGV. V lost 6 bases, J lost 10 bases, and 8 bases stayed unmatched. The CDR3 sequence is 13 residues long. The CDR3 region has the DNA TGTGCCAGCAGTGTTGGAGCGGGAGAAGAGCAGTTCTTC. It codes for CASSVGAGEEQFF. Complete variable domain (other parts from reference TRBV11-2 and TRBJ2-1): EAGVAQSPRYKIIEKRQSVAFWCNPISGHATLYWYQQILGQGPKLLIQFQNNGVVDDSQLPKDRFSAERLKGVDSTLKIQPAKLEDSAVYLCASSVGAGEEQFFGPGTRLTVL.

The V and J genes are TRBV6-1 and TRBJ2-7; 7 bases agree with TRBD1. Unmatched junction bases numbered 17, after V lost 3 bases and J lost 12 bases. This CDR3 region has 15 residues. Germline V gene lookup returns CDR1 MNHNS and CDR2 SASEGT. The CDR3 DNA sequence: TGTGCCAGCAGTGAGTCCGGGACAGCGTCCTACGAGTGGTACTTC. It encodes CASSESGTASYEWYF.

The genes are TRBV6-5 and TRBJ1-2; no definite D call. Trimming took 6 bases from V and 7 from J, leaving 15 bases between them. This CDR3 is 13 amino acids long. CDR1 is MNHEY, CDR2 SVGAGI, per germline. The CDR3 coding sequence is TGTGCCAGCAGCCAGACAACTCACTGTGGCTACACCTTC. As protein: CASSQTTHCGYTF.

V and J are TRBV11-2 and TRBJ2-3; D may be TRBD2 (5 bases). The V and J ends lost 1 base and 5 bases respectively, with 19 bases between them. The CDR3 covers 17 residues. CDR1 and CDR2 (germline): SGHAT, FQNNGV. The CDR3 DNA is TGTGCCAGCAGCTTAGTCAGCGAGGGATCGGGTGAAGATACGCAGTATTTT. Residues: CASSLVSEGSGEDTQYF. Together with reference TRBV11-2 and TRBJ2-3, the CDR3 gives the full variable domain: EAGVAQSPRYKIIEKRQSVAFWCNPISGHATLYWYQQILGQGPKLLIQFQNNGVVDDSQLPKDRFSAERLKGVDSTLKIQPAKLEDSAVYLCASSLVSEGSGEDTQYFGPGTRLTVL.

The chain recombines TRBV11-2 with TRBJ2-2, with D perhaps matching TRBD2 (5 bases). With 10 bases removed from V and 0 bases from J, the gap between germline ends came to 15 bases. The germline V gene has CDR1 SGHAT and CDR2 FQNNGV. This CDR3 has 15 residues. For the CDR3, the DNA is TGTGCCATCAGTCCATGGACTGCGAACACCGGGGAGCTGTTTTTT. As protein: CAISPWTANTGELFF.

Notes on this clonotype: At one end, the junction sequence differs from germline, possibly due to a read error. The V call is TRBV6-6, the J call TRBJ1-5, with TRBD1 matching over 8 bases. This CDR3 is 17 amino acids long. Germline values: CDR1 MNHNY, CDR2 SVGAGI (reference sequence). The CDR3 reads CASSYPRTGNSNQPHHF. DNA of the CDR3: TGCGCCAGCAGTTACCCCCGGACAGGGAATAGCAATCAGCCCCACCATTTT.

With regard to this clonotype: The conserved closing phenylalanine or tryptophan is absent in this CDR3, likely reflecting a read error. DNA of the CDR3: TGTGCCACCAGTGACACCGGGACTCACTTCCATCCGGATGCGCAGTATTCT. It yields the protein CATSDTGTHFHPDAQYS. The chain carries TRBV24-1 and TRBJ2-3; D is possibly TRBD2 (6 bases). In germline, CDR1 is KGHDR, CDR2 SFDVKD. The CDR3 has 17 amino acids. Deletions cut 4 bases from V and 10 bases from J, with 26 bases between.

This chain's CDR3 is CASSFDPARTGSYNEQFF. For the CDR3, the DNA is TGTGCCAGCAGCTTTGACCCCGCGAGGACCGGGAGTTACAATGAGCAGTTCTTC. The gene calls are TRBV11-2 and TRBJ2-1; D is possibly TRBD2 (6 bases). The CDR3 consists of 18 residues. V lost 3 bases, J lost 4 bases, and 22 bases lay in between. Germline assignment: CDR1 SGHAT and CDR2 FQNNGV.

The rearrangement joins TRBV5-6 to TRBJ2-7; D unclear. Germline V gives CDR1 SGHDT, CDR2 YYEEEE. Deletions cut 0 bases from V and 1 base from J, with 14 bases between. CDR3 size: 16 residues. CDR3 DNA sequence: TGTGCCAGCAGCTTGGCCGAGACAACCTATTCCTACGAGCAGTACTTC. As protein: CASSLAETTYSYEQYF.